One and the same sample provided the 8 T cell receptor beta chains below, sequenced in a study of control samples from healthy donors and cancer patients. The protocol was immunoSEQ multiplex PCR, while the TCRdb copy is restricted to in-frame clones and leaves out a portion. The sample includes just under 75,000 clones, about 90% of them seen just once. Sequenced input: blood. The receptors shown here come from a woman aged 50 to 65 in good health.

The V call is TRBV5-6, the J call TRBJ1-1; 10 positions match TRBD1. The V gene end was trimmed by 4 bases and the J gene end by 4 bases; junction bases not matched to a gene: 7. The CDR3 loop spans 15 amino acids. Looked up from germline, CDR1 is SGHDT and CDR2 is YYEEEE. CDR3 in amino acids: CASSRRTGGSTEAFF. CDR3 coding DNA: TGTGCCAGCAGCCGTCGGACAGGGGGGAGCACTGAAGCTTTCTTT.

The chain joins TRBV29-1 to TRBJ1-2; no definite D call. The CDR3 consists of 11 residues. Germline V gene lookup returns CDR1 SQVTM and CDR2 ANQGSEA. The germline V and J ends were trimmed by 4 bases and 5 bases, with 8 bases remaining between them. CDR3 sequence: CSVGGDYGYTF. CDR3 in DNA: TGCAGCGTTGGTGGGGATTATGGCTACACCTTC.

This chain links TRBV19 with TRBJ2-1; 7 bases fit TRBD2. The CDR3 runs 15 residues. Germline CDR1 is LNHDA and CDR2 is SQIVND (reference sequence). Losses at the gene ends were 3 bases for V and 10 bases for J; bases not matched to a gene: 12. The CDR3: CASSMVEGGPREQFF. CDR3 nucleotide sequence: TGTGCCAGTAGTATGGTTGAGGGAGGGCCTAGAGAGCAGTTCTTC.

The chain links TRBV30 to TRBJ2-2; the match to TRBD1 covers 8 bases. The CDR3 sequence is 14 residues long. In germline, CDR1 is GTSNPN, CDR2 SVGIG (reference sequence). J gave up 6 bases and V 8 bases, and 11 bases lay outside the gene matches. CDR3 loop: CALRRGLSPGELFF. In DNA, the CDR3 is TGTGCCCTCCGCAGGGGGCTTTCCCCCGGGGAGCTGTTTTTT.

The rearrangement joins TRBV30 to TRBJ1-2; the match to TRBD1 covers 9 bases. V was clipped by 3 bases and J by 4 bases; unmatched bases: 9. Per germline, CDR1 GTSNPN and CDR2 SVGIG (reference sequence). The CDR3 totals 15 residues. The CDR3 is CAWRRDRAKSYGYTF. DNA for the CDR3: TGTGCCTGGAGACGGGACAGGGCCAAGAGCTATGGCTACACCTTC.

CDR3 residues: CATSAQREGDTGELFF. The CDR3 nucleotides read TGTGCCACCTCCGCGCAGCGGGAGGGCGACACCGGGGAGCTGTTTTTT. J is TRBJ2-2 and V is TRBV24-1; 10 bases line up with TRBD2. CDR3 length equals 16 residues. V shed 9 bases, J shed 3 bases, and the junction held 9 bases outside the gene matches. Looked up from germline, CDR1 is KGHDR and CDR2 is SFDVKD.

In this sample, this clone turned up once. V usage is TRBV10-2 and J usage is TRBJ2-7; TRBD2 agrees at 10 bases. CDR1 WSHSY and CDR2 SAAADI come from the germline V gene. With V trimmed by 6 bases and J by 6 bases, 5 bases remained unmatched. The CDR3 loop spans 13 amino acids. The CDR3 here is CASRLAGEVEQYF. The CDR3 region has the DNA TGCGCCAGCAGGCTAGCGGGAGAAGTCGAGCAGTACTTC.

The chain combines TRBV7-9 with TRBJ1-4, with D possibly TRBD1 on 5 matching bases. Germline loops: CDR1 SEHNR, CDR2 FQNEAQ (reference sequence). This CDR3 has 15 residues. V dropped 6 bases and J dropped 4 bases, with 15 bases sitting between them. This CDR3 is CASRPEGWLNEKLFF. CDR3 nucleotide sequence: TGTGCCAGCAGGCCCGAGGGGTGGCTTAATGAAAAACTGTTTTTT.